A selection of T cell receptor beta chains follows, all from one sample in a study of identical twins. A single record per CDR3 protein comes from TCRdb applying MiXCR to the 5' RACE reads. The sample comprises 1.5 million to 2 million distinct CDR3 sequences, around a third of which are singletons, and under 0.35% rests with the top ten. Sequenced input: cord blood. These receptors all stem from a newborn girl in good health. CDR3s include the opening cysteine and the closing phenylalanine or tryptophan. The order of the fields is CDR3 DNA, CDR3 protein, clone size, V gene, D gene, J gene. D genes are given only for firm matches. For some rows the clone size is stated as once, few or many, or as a class when expanded; others skip it.

cdr3_nt: TGTGCCAGCAGTTTTAGCGGGTGGAACACCGGGGAGCTGTTTTTT
cdr3_aa: CASSFSGWNTGELFF
clone_size: -
v_call: TRBV12-3/TRBV12-4
d_call: TRBD2
j_call: TRBJ2-2

cdr3_nt: TGCAGTGCTAGTCGGGTTTGGGAGCAGTACTTC
cdr3_aa: CSASRVWEQYF
clone_size: few
v_call: TRBV20-1
d_call: -
j_call: TRBJ2-7

cdr3_nt: TGTGCCAGCAGACGACTTACTCGGGGACTAGTTGATGATGAGCAGTTCTTC
cdr3_aa: CASRRLTRGLVDDEQFF
clone_size: -
v_call: TRBV27
d_call: TRBD2
j_call: TRBJ2-1

cdr3_nt: TGTGCCAGCAGTTTGGACAGGGATAGATCACCCCTCCACTTT
cdr3_aa: CASSLDRDRSPLHF
clone_size: few
v_call: TRBV28
d_call: TRBD1
j_call: TRBJ1-6

cdr3_nt: TGTGCCAGCAGTTATGGGGAAGACTATGGCTACACCTTC
cdr3_aa: CASSYGEDYGYTF
clone_size: few
v_call: TRBV3-1
d_call: -
j_call: TRBJ1-2

cdr3_nt: TGCGCCAGCAGCGAGGGGGTCGACGAGCAGTACTTC
cdr3_aa: CASSEGVDEQYF
clone_size: -
v_call: TRBV5-1
d_call: -
j_call: TRBJ2-7

cdr3_nt: TGTGCCAGCAGTGGCAAGACTAGCGGGAGGTTCTACGAGCAGTACTTC
cdr3_aa: CASSGKTSGRFYEQYF
clone_size: -
v_call: TRBV28
d_call: TRBD2
j_call: TRBJ2-7

cdr3_nt: TGCAGTGCTACCTCTCACCAAACGACAGGGGGCAGCTATGACTACACCTTC
cdr3_aa: CSATSHQTTGGSYDYTF
clone_size: -
v_call: TRBV20-1
d_call: TRBD1
j_call: TRBJ1-2

cdr3_nt: TGTGCCACACACCGACTAGCGGCCTCCAGCTCCTACGAGCAGTACTTC
cdr3_aa: CATHRLAASSSYEQYF
clone_size: -
v_call: TRBV6-1
d_call: TRBD2
j_call: TRBJ2-7

cdr3_nt: TGCAGTGCCACCAGGACTGGCACAGATACGCAGTATTTT
cdr3_aa: CSATRTGTDTQYF
clone_size: -
v_call: TRBV20-1
d_call: -
j_call: TRBJ2-3

cdr3_nt: TGCAGCGCCTACCTTCAATACAACACAGATACGCAGTATTTT
cdr3_aa: CSAYLQYNTDTQYF
clone_size: -
v_call: TRBV29-1
d_call: -
j_call: TRBJ2-3

cdr3_nt: TGTGCCAGCAGTTTTTTCTCGGCAGATACGCAGTATTTT
cdr3_aa: CASSFFSADTQYF
clone_size: few
v_call: TRBV28
d_call: -
j_call: TRBJ2-3

cdr3_nt: TGTGCCAGCACCAAAAACGGGGGGGCCGTGAGGAATGAGCAGTTCTTC
cdr3_aa: CASTKNGGAVRNEQFF
clone_size: -
v_call: TRBV3-1
d_call: TRBD2
j_call: TRBJ2-1

cdr3_nt: TGTGCCAGCAGCCAAGTCGGGCTAGCGGGGGGGTTGGGAGCAGATACGCAGTATTTT
cdr3_aa: CASSQVGLAGGLGADTQYF
clone_size: -
v_call: TRBV3-1
d_call: TRBD2
j_call: TRBJ2-3

cdr3_nt: TGTGCCAGCAGGTGGGGAGTCCTTAGCACAGATACGCAGTATTTT
cdr3_aa: CASRWGVLSTDTQYF
clone_size: -
v_call: TRBV11-1
d_call: -
j_call: TRBJ2-3

cdr3_nt: TGTGCCAGCAGCTTGGGGGGGGCACCAACGGACAATGAGCAGTTCTTC
cdr3_aa: CASSLGGAPTDNEQFF
clone_size: -
v_call: TRBV13
d_call: -
j_call: TRBJ2-1

cdr3_nt: TGTGCCAGCAGTTTATCCCGAAGACAGGGGGCGCGGGATGAGCAGTACTTC
cdr3_aa: CASSLSRRQGARDEQYF
clone_size: -
v_call: TRBV28
d_call: TRBD1
j_call: TRBJ2-5

cdr3_nt: TGTGCCAGCAGCTCGACACATACGCAGTATTTT
cdr3_aa: CASSSTHTQYF
clone_size: few
v_call: TRBV7-9
d_call: -
j_call: TRBJ2-3

cdr3_nt: TGCGCCAGCAGCTTGCAGGCCGCGGGGCGTAGGAATTCACCCCTCCACTTT
cdr3_aa: CASSLQAAGRRNSPLHF
clone_size: -
v_call: TRBV5-1
d_call: -
j_call: TRBJ1-6

cdr3_nt: TGTGCCAGCAGTGACAGGTACATTAACACTGAAGCTTTCTTT
cdr3_aa: CASSDRYINTEAFF
clone_size: few
v_call: TRBV12-3/TRBV12-4
d_call: -
j_call: TRBJ1-1

cdr3_nt: TGCAGTGCTAGAGCTGGGGGTCAGCCCCAGCATTTT
cdr3_aa: CSARAGGQPQHF
clone_size: many
v_call: TRBV20-1
d_call: -
j_call: TRBJ1-5

cdr3_nt: TGCGCCAGCAGCTTGGTGAGGGCAGGGGGGAGCACTGAAGCTTTCTTT
cdr3_aa: CASSLVRAGGSTEAFF
clone_size: -
v_call: TRBV5-1
d_call: TRBD1
j_call: TRBJ1-1

cdr3_nt: TGTGCCAGCAGCTTCAGAAGCGGCGCTAATAACTATGGCTACACCTTC
cdr3_aa: CASSFRSGANNYGYTF
clone_size: few
v_call: TRBV7-2
d_call: -
j_call: TRBJ1-2

cdr3_nt: TGTGCCAGCAGCCGACAGGGAGGGTCAAACGAGCAGTACTTC
cdr3_aa: CASSRQGGSNEQYF
clone_size: -
v_call: TRBV7-4
d_call: -
j_call: TRBJ2-7

cdr3_nt: TGCAGTGCTCAAGACCGGGACAGGGTCCACGAGCAGTACTTC
cdr3_aa: CSAQDRDRVHEQYF
clone_size: -
v_call: TRBV20-1
d_call: TRBD1
j_call: TRBJ2-7

cdr3_nt: TGTGCCAGCAGTGAGGCAGGGTTCCAGCATTTT
cdr3_aa: CASSEAGFQHF
clone_size: few
v_call: TRBV6-1
d_call: -
j_call: TRBJ1-5

cdr3_nt: TGTGCCAGAACATGGCTCCTCTTTTACGAGCAGTACTTC
cdr3_aa: CARTWLLFYEQYF
clone_size: -
v_call: TRBV28
d_call: -
j_call: TRBJ2-7

cdr3_nt: TGTGCCAGCAGCTTATTACAGCCCACAGATACGCAGTATTTT
cdr3_aa: CASSLLQPTDTQYF
clone_size: -
v_call: TRBV11-2
d_call: -
j_call: TRBJ2-3

cdr3_nt: TGTGCCAGCAGCCTCAAGAGCGTAGTAGCGGCCACAGATACGCAGTATTTT
cdr3_aa: CASSLKSVVAATDTQYF
clone_size: few
v_call: TRBV7-9
d_call: -
j_call: TRBJ2-3

cdr3_nt: TGCGCCAGCAAACCTCGGACTCTAGCGGGGGGCATAACCCGTAGTGCAGATACGCAGTATTTT
cdr3_aa: CASKPRTLAGGITRSADTQYF
clone_size: -
v_call: TRBV5-1
d_call: TRBD2
j_call: TRBJ2-3

cdr3_nt: TGTGCCAGCGGTCGACAGGGAAGGAACTATGGCTACACCTTC
cdr3_aa: CASGRQGRNYGYTF
clone_size: -
v_call: TRBV27
d_call: TRBD1
j_call: TRBJ1-2

cdr3_nt: TGCAGTTCAACCTGGGGGGCAGGGGGAAACAATGAGCAGTTCTTC
cdr3_aa: CSSTWGAGGNNEQFF
clone_size: -
v_call: TRBV20-1
d_call: -
j_call: TRBJ2-1

cdr3_nt: TGCAGTGCTAGAGAACTAGCGGGGGGGTCCAATGAGCAGTTCTTC
cdr3_aa: CSARELAGGSNEQFF
clone_size: -
v_call: TRBV20-1
d_call: TRBD2
j_call: TRBJ2-1

cdr3_nt: TGTGCCACCAGCAGAGTCACAGGGGGGTACGAGCAGTACTTC
cdr3_aa: CATSRVTGGYEQYF
clone_size: -
v_call: TRBV15
d_call: TRBD1
j_call: TRBJ2-7

cdr3_nt: TGTGCCAGCAGCCCCCCTGCGGGGAAAGGCTACACCTTC
cdr3_aa: CASSPPAGKGYTF
clone_size: -
v_call: TRBV7-9
d_call: -
j_call: TRBJ1-2

cdr3_nt: TGTGCCACCAGCTTCCGGACAGGGGGCGCTGAGCAGTACTTC
cdr3_aa: CATSFRTGGAEQYF
clone_size: few
v_call: TRBV15
d_call: TRBD1
j_call: TRBJ2-7

cdr3_nt: TGTGCCAGCATCCAGGGAGGGTCCTATGGCTACACCTTC
cdr3_aa: CASIQGGSYGYTF
clone_size: -
v_call: TRBV7-9
d_call: -
j_call: TRBJ1-2

cdr3_nt: TGCAGTGCCCTATTGGGGCCCGGATACAATGAGCAGTACTTC
cdr3_aa: CSALLGPGYNEQYF
clone_size: -
v_call: TRBV20-1
d_call: -
j_call: TRBJ2-7

cdr3_nt: TGTGCCAGCAGCTTAGTCTTTTTTGGCGAGCGTCAAAATGAGCAGTTCTTC
cdr3_aa: CASSLVFFGERQNEQFF
clone_size: -
v_call: TRBV7-2
d_call: -
j_call: TRBJ2-1

cdr3_nt: TGTGCCAGCAGCTTCTCTGCCCTAGCGGGAGGGACTCGGTCCTACAATGAGCAGTTCTTC
cdr3_aa: CASSFSALAGGTRSYNEQFF
clone_size: few
v_call: TRBV7-8
d_call: TRBD2
j_call: TRBJ2-1

cdr3_nt: TGCAGTGCTAGGACGGACAGGGAAAACTATGGCTACACCTTC
cdr3_aa: CSARTDRENYGYTF
clone_size: -
v_call: TRBV20-1
d_call: TRBD1
j_call: TRBJ1-2

cdr3_nt: TGTGCCAGCAGCACCTGGACTAGCGGGAGGGCCGGCGACACAGATACGCAGTATTTT
cdr3_aa: CASSTWTSGRAGDTDTQYF
clone_size: -
v_call: TRBV14
d_call: TRBD2
j_call: TRBJ2-3

cdr3_nt: TGCAGTGGTTCTACTCAGGGGGCTTGGAACACTGAAGCTTTCTTT
cdr3_aa: CSGSTQGAWNTEAFF
clone_size: -
v_call: TRBV20-1
d_call: TRBD1
j_call: TRBJ1-1

cdr3_nt: TGTGCCAGCAGTTACGACGACATTCGCTATGGCTACACCTTC
cdr3_aa: CASSYDDIRYGYTF
clone_size: few
v_call: TRBV6-7
d_call: -
j_call: TRBJ1-2

cdr3_nt: TGCAGTGCTAGGGTCAGCTTGAACACTGAAGCTTTCTTT
cdr3_aa: CSARVSLNTEAFF
clone_size: few
v_call: TRBV20-1
d_call: -
j_call: TRBJ1-1

cdr3_nt: TGTGCCAGCAGCAAGACAGGGTCGAGCTCCTACGAGCAGTACTTC
cdr3_aa: CASSKTGSSSYEQYF
clone_size: -
v_call: TRBV28
d_call: TRBD1
j_call: TRBJ2-7

cdr3_nt: TGTGCCAGCAAGTCTGGTGTGGGGCGGGATGAGCAGTTCTTC
cdr3_aa: CASKSGVGRDEQFF
clone_size: few
v_call: TRBV2
d_call: -
j_call: TRBJ2-1

cdr3_nt: TGCGCCAGCAGCCCCCCAGGGGCGGATAATTCACCCCTCCACTTT
cdr3_aa: CASSPPGADNSPLHF
clone_size: -
v_call: TRBV4-1
d_call: -
j_call: TRBJ1-6

cdr3_nt: TGTGCCAGCAGCGCCGAGGGGGGACTCTACGAGCAGTACTTC
cdr3_aa: CASSAEGGLYEQYF
clone_size: few
v_call: TRBV9
d_call: -
j_call: TRBJ2-7

cdr3_nt: TGCGCCAGCAGCCGAATTCAGGGCCCTTACGAGCAGTACTTC
cdr3_aa: CASSRIQGPYEQYF
clone_size: -
v_call: TRBV4-1
d_call: -
j_call: TRBJ2-7

cdr3_nt: TGCAGTGCTAGCGAACAGGGAGCGGCCTACGAGCAGTACTTC
cdr3_aa: CSASEQGAAYEQYF
clone_size: -
v_call: TRBV20-1
d_call: -
j_call: TRBJ2-7

cdr3_nt: TGCGCCAGCAGTGAGTCCACTAGCGGGTTCTCCTACGAGCAGTACTTC
cdr3_aa: CASSESTSGFSYEQYF
clone_size: few
v_call: TRBV10-2
d_call: TRBD2
j_call: TRBJ2-7

cdr3_nt: TGTGCCAGCAGCTTAGTAGCGGACTACTCAGGAACCCAGTACTTC
cdr3_aa: CASSLVADYSGTQYF
clone_size: few
v_call: TRBV7-8
d_call: -
j_call: TRBJ2-7

cdr3_nt: TGCGCCAGCAGCTTGGGTCCTAGCGGGGTAATCTACAATGAGCAGTTCTTC
cdr3_aa: CASSLGPSGVIYNEQFF
clone_size: few
v_call: TRBV5-1
d_call: TRBD2
j_call: TRBJ2-1

cdr3_nt: TGTGCCAGCAGCAGCAACCGACTAGCGGTCTCCTACAATGAGCAGTTCTTC
cdr3_aa: CASSSNRLAVSYNEQFF
clone_size: -
v_call: TRBV7-2
d_call: TRBD2
j_call: TRBJ2-1

cdr3_nt: TGTGCCGTCACCCGGACAGGGCAAGAGACCCAGTACTTC
cdr3_aa: CAVTRTGQETQYF
clone_size: few
v_call: TRBV6-6
d_call: TRBD1
j_call: TRBJ2-5